The sequence of this T cell receptor beta chain was determined in a study of shared clonotypes between healthy human individuals. Per germline, CDR1 SGHRS and CDR2 YFSETQ. This CDR3 comprises 13 residues. Trimming at V came to 4 bases and at J to 6 bases, leaving 3 bases not matched to a gene. Per sorted-subset replicate PCR, input was around 200 ng DNA, representing around 30,000 T cell genomes. The assay was immunoSEQ multiplex PCR, and TCRdb's table has in-frame clones only and misses some. In the table there are some 2.4 million clones, roughly 93% of which are singletons. Comment on this clone: The same CDR3 also results from other DNA sequences found in this sample.

V and J are TRBV5-1 and TRBJ2-2; 7 nucleotides align to TRBD1. The specimen was naive CD4+ T cells from PBMCs. Subset specified: CD45RA+ positively selected. This TCR was recovered from a young man in good health. Some clones in this sample may be carry-over from other donors' samples. CDR3: CASSLTGAGELFF. The CDR3 region has the DNA TGCGCCAGCAGCCTTACAGGGGCCGGGGAGCTGTTTTTT.